Reported below is one T cell receptor (beta chain). The data were obtained in a study of blood T cell repertoires in COVID-19. About the study: Samples taken during acute and convalescent COVID-19 were collected in the United States, Italy and Spain. In each case, the material was cDNA or gDNA derived from T cells, B-cell-depleted T cells, or PBMCs.

Per the original data handling: Amplification with reference gene primers provided the estimates of nucleated cell counts. The table came from immunoSEQ multiplex PCR; TCRdb's copy has only in-frame clones and leaves some out. That table is the source of V, J and clone size, and D and trimming were worked out from the DNA. The table includes 15,000 to 20,000 clones, more than 75% detected once. The germline gives CDR1 SGHRS, CDR2 YFSETQ. The CDR3 spans 14 residues. With V trimmed by 4 bases and J by 1 base, 2 bases remained unmatched. The chain recombines TRBV5-1 with TRBJ2-3, with 8 nucleotides matching TRBD2. Sequencing was carried out using peripheral blood. This clonotype was sampled from a human donor with active COVID-19. The donor label of this sample is uncertain. CDR3 region: CASSMTSGTDTQYF. The CDR3 coding sequence is TGCGCCAGCAGCATGACTAGCGGCACAGATACGCAGTATTTT.